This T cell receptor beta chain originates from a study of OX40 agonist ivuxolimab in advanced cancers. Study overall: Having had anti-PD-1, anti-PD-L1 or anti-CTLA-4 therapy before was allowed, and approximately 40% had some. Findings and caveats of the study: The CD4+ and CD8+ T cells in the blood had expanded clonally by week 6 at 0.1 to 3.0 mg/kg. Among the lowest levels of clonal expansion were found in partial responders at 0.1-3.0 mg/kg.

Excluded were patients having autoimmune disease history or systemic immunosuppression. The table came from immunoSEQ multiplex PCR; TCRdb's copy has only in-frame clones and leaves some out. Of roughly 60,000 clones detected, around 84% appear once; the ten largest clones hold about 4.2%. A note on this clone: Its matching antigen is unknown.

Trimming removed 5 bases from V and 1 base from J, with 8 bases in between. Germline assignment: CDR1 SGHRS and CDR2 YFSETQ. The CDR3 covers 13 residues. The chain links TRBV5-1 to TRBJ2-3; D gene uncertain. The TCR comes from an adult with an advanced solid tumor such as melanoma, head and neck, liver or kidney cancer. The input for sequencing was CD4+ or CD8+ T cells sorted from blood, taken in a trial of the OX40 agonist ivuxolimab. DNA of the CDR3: TGCGCCAGCAGGACCTGGGGCACAGATACGCAGTATTTT. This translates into CASRTWGTDTQYF.